These 23 T cell receptor beta chains were sequenced from one sample in a study of control samples from healthy donors and cancer patients. The data were produced by immunoSEQ multiplex PCR, yet TCRdb's version contains in-frame clones alone and is incomplete. The sample lists approximately 53,000 clones; approximately 89% were seen once. Material: PBMCs. Receptors were obtained from a man aged 25 to 45 with colorectal cancer.

This sequence joins TRBV30 and TRBJ2-3; 8 bases fit TRBD2. Trimming at V came to 3 bases and at J to 2 bases, leaving 10 bases not matched to a gene. Germline CDR1 is GTSNPN and CDR2 is SVGIG (reference sequence). This CDR3 contains 16 residues. CDR3 sequence: CAWRRESGGFTDTQYF. CDR3 DNA: TGTGCCTGGAGGAGGGAGAGCGGGGGATTCACAGATACGCAGTATTTT.

The chain has TRBV6-5 and TRBJ2-2; no definite D call. Germline-derived CDR1 and CDR2 are MNHEY and SVGAGI. CDR3 length equals 13 residues. Trimming removed 8 bases from V and 0 bases from J, with 7 bases in between. This CDR3 is CASRQPNTGELFF. CDR3 DNA: TGTGCCAGCCGGCAGCCGAACACCGGGGAGCTGTTTTTT.

This chain links TRBV24-1 with TRBJ1-4; possible D gene TRBD1, 6 bases. This CDR3 contains 15 residues. The V end lost 4 bases, the J end lost 6 bases, and 14 bases lay between the germline ends. Germline V gene sequence: CDR1 KGHDR, CDR2 SFDVKD. Written as DNA, the CDR3 is TGTGCCACCAGTGACAGTCGGGACATGGATGAAAAACTGTTTTTT. Amino acids: CATSDSRDMDEKLFF.

This clone was counted a few times. V usage is TRBV7-9 and J usage is TRBJ2-7, with TRBD2 as a possible D gene (6 bases). Germline CDR1 reads SEHNR; CDR2 reads FQNEAQ (reference sequence). Trimming took off 6 bases at V and 6 bases at J, with 9 bases between the two ends. The CDR3 length is 11 residues. CDR3 nucleotides: TGTGCCAGCAGGGAGGGCACCGAGCAGTACTTC. It translates to CASREGTEQYF.

The chain carries TRBV6-5 and TRBJ2-3; D gene unclear. The CDR3 covers 15 residues. Germline loops: CDR1 MNHEY, CDR2 SVGAGI. V was cut by 0 bases and J by 4 bases, with 11 bases left in between. CDR3 sequence: CASSYSIGSSDTQYF. CDR3 nucleotides: TGTGCCAGCAGTTACTCGATAGGCAGTTCAGATACGCAGTATTTT.

This sequence joins TRBV5-6 and TRBJ2-2; D is undetermined. This CDR3 comprises 13 residues. Germline V lookup: CDR1 SGHDT, CDR2 YYEEEE. Trimming removed 2 bases at V and 8 bases at J, with 10 bases between. DNA for the CDR3: TGTGCCAGCAGCTTCTACTTGGAGGGGGAGCTGTTTTTT. Its protein is CASSFYLEGELFF.

V usage is TRBV6-5 and J usage is TRBJ2-7; possibly TRBD2 for D (6 bases). Germline V gene lookup returns CDR1 MNHEY and CDR2 SVGAGI. The CDR3 sequence is 13 residues long. Trimming left V 6 bases short and J 6 bases short, with 15 bases between. The CDR3 DNA reads TGTGCCAGCAGCCGGGGGTCTCATGGCGAGCAGTACTTC. Its translation: CASSRGSHGEQYF.

This chain joins TRBV15 and TRBJ2-5; TRBD1 might be the D (5 bases). Trimming left V 8 bases short and J 4 bases short, with 17 bases between. There are 14 residues in the CDR3. The germline gives CDR1 LNHNV, CDR2 YYDKDF (reference sequence). In nucleotides, the CDR3 is TGTGCCACCGCTAGACAGCTGCCTATAGAGACCCAGTACTTC. This codes for CATARQLPIETQYF.

V gene TRBV10-3 combines with J gene TRBJ2-3; tentatively, D is TRBD2 (6 bases). The germline CDR1 and CDR2 sequences are ENHRY and SYGVKD. The V end lost 4 bases, the J end lost 0 bases, and 14 bases lay between the germline ends. The CDR3 loop spans 16 amino acids. This CDR3 reads CAISGKGTSSTDTQYF. CDR3 nucleotide sequence: TGTGCCATCAGTGGCAAAGGGACTTCTAGCACAGATACGCAGTATTTT.

This chain connects TRBV7-2 to TRBJ2-7; TRBD1 agrees at 8 bases. The CDR3 is 12 amino acids. From germline, CDR1 is SGHTA and CDR2 FQGNSA. V trimming: 6 bases; J trimming: 4 bases; junction bases outside the gene matches: 2. The CDR3 is CASRGQGYEQYF. CDR3 DNA: TGTGCCAGCAGAGGACAGGGATACGAGCAGTACTTC. The complete variable domain, with remaining parts taken from reference TRBV7-2 and TRBJ2-7, reads GAGVSQSPSNKVTEKGKDVELRCDPISGHTALYWYRQSLGQGLEFLIYFQGNSAPDKSGLPSDRFSAERTGGSVSTLTIQRTQQEDSAVYLCASRGQGYEQYFGPGTRLTVT.

The chain links TRBV3-1 (or the pseudogene TRBV3-2) to TRBJ1-3; D is possibly TRBD1 (6 bases). V lost 2 bases and J lost 0, with 11 bases in between. Germline lookup yields CDR1 LGHDT and CDR2 YNNKEL (reference sequence). The CDR3 sequence is 16 residues long. DNA for the CDR3: TGTGCCAGCAGCCAATTTGTAGGGGGCTCTGGAAACACCATATATTTT. Its translation: CASSQFVGGSGNTIYF.

This clone was found a few times. The rearrangement links TRBV27 to TRBJ2-7; D is ambiguous. The CDR3 is 13 residues long. Germline CDR1 and CDR2: MNHEY and SMNVEV (reference sequence). Trimming took 3 bases from V and 2 from J, leaving 8 bases between them. The CDR3 loop reads CASSLNQAYEQYF. In DNA, the CDR3 is TGTGCCAGCAGTTTGAATCAAGCCTACGAGCAGTACTTC.

The chain combines TRBV5-1 with TRBJ1-1; D not certain. Germline CDR1 SGHRS, CDR2 YFSETQ. Trimming removed 0 bases from V and 1 base from J, with 10 bases in between. The CDR3 is 15 residues long. The chain's CDR3 is CASSLDVIRNTEAFF. CDR3 DNA sequence: TGCGCCAGCAGCTTGGATGTCATTCGGAACACTGAAGCTTTCTTT. Full variable domain (missing parts from reference TRBV5-1 and TRBJ1-1): KAGVTQTPRYLIKTRGQQVTLSCSPISGHRSVSWYQQTPGQGLQFLFEYFSETQRNKGNFPGRFSGRQFSNSRSEMNVSTLELGDSALYLCASSLDVIRNTEAFFGQGTRLTVV.

The CDR3 is CASSLALAGGSYNEQFF. In nucleotides, the CDR3 is TGCGCCAGCAGCTTGGCCCTAGCGGGGGGTTCCTACAATGAGCAGTTCTTC. V and J are TRBV5-1 and TRBJ2-1; 11 nucleotides align to TRBD2. The germline gives CDR1 SGHRS, CDR2 YFSETQ. V lost 0 bases, J lost 1 base, and 3 bases stayed unmatched. This CDR3 is built from 17 residues.

The chain uses TRBV5-4 and TRBJ2-2, with unresolved D. The CDR3 spans 14 residues. V was cut by 3 bases and J by 1 base, with 7 bases left in between. Germline-derived CDR1 and CDR2 are SGHNT and YYREEE (reference sequence). Written as DNA, the CDR3 is TGTGCCAGCAGCTCGGTCCAGAACACCGGGGAGCTGTTTTTT. Translated: CASSSVQNTGELFF.

The V and J genes are TRBV29-1 and TRBJ2-1; tentatively, D is TRBD1 (6 bases). With 3 bases removed from V and 0 bases from J, the gap between germline ends came to 15 bases. CDR3 size: 16 residues. Germline CDR1 SQVTM, CDR2 ANQGSEA. The CDR3 sequence is CSVDKRGRSSYNEQFF. Here the CDR3 DNA reads TGCAGCGTTGATAAAAGGGGGAGAAGCTCCTACAATGAGCAGTTCTTC.

This chain connects TRBV6-2 or TRBV6-3 to TRBJ2-3, with D perhaps matching TRBD1 (6 bases). The germline V gene has CDR1 MNHEY and CDR2 SVGEGT. CDR3 length: 20 amino acids. Trimming removed 4 bases at V and 3 bases at J, with 29 bases between. As DNA, the CDR3 is TGTGCCAGCAGTTTAAAGGGACACAAAAGCCGGGATCCCTTGACAGATACGCAGTATTTT. Protein product: CASSLKGHKSRDPLTDTQYF.

The chain has TRBV4-1 and TRBJ1-1; TRBD1 might be the D (5 bases). The CDR3 totals 14 residues. Trimming pared 4 bases from V and 6 bases from J, leaving 15 bases between. CDR1 is MGHRA and CDR2 is YSYEKL in the germline V gene. The DNA of the CDR3 is TGCGCCAGCAGCCTCGCTCGGGCAGGGCCTGAAGCTTTCTTT. The encoded protein is CASSLARAGPEAFF.

This chain uses TRBV3-1 (or the pseudogene TRBV3-2) with TRBJ1-1, with D unresolved. The CDR3 is 12 amino acids. V gave up 5 bases and J gave up 4 bases, with 8 bases separating them. Per germline, CDR1 LGHDT and CDR2 YNNKEL (reference sequence). CDR3 nucleotides: TGTGCCAGCAGCATCGTTCCCACTGAAGCTTTCTTT. Protein: CASSIVPTEAFF.

This chain uses TRBV29-1 with TRBJ1-1; perhaps TRBD1 as D (6 bases). CDR3 length equals 13 residues. Trimming removed 5 bases at V and 1 base at J, with 11 bases between. The germline V gene encodes CDR1 SQVTM and CDR2 ANQGSEA. CDR3 nucleotide sequence: TGCAGCGTTTGGGGGGGGGCGAACACTGAAGCTTTCTTT. Translating gives CSVWGGANTEAFF.

The rearrangement uses TRBV6-5 and TRBJ1-6, with D tentatively TRBD1 (5 bases). This CDR3 has 16 residues. V lost 0 bases and J 5 bases, leaving 11 bases between the germline ends. Germline CDR1 reads MNHEY; CDR2 reads SVGAGI. CDR3 sequence reads: CASSYSTRGDNSPLHF. The CDR3 DNA follows: TGTGCCAGCAGTTACTCGACCCGGGGGGATAATTCACCCCTCCACTTT.

The CDR3 DNA follows: TGTGCCAGCAGTTCACCGACAGCCAGCTCCTACAATGAGCAGTTCTTC. It codes for CASSSPTASSYNEQFF. The chain is built from TRBV28 and TRBJ2-1; possible D gene TRBD1, 5 bases. CDR1 MDHEN and CDR2 SYDVKM come from the germline V gene. The length of the CDR3 is 16 residues. Trimming pared 4 bases from V and 0 bases from J, leaving 13 bases between.

CDR3 sequence: CASSLSRRTENTEAFF. CDR3 nucleotides: TGTGCCAGCAGCCTGAGCCGGCGAACAGAGAACACTGAAGCTTTCTTT. V is TRBV5-4 and J is TRBJ1-1; D call uncertain. Germline V gives CDR1 SGHNT, CDR2 YYREEE (reference sequence). The V gene lost 4 bases and the J gene lost 1 base, with 17 bases spanning the gap. There are 16 residues in the CDR3.